The 13 T cell receptor beta chains below come from one sample, sequenced in a study of T cells after yellow fever vaccination. TCRdb called the 5' RACE reads again in MiXCR, with one record for every CDR3 protein. The sample lists about 360,000 distinct CDR3 sequences; 6.2% were seen once. The sequencing here drew on PBMCs, taken 5 days after the yellow fever booster vaccination. Source of these receptors: a man between 25 and 39 years old who received the YFV17D yellow fever vaccine.

This clonotype has ten or more counts. The J gene is TRBJ2-5, the V gene TRBV28, with D perhaps matching TRBD2 (6 bases). Germline V gene data show CDR1 as MDHEN and CDR2 as SYDVKM. The CDR3 totals 13 residues. Trimming shortened V by 7 bases and J by 1 base, and 10 bases separated the two germline ends. The CDR3 DNA is TGTGCCAGCATCCCCGGGGGCCAAGAGACCCAGTACTTC. Protein sequence: CASIPGGQETQYF.

About this clonotype: A much larger clonotype is one base distant, so this may be a read error. The rearrangement links TRBV6-2 or TRBV6-3 to TRBJ2-1; D possibly corresponds to TRBD2 (6 bases). Germline CDR1 is MNHEY and CDR2 is SVGEGT. The length of the CDR3 is 15 residues. Deletions cut 8 bases from V and 2 bases from J, with 16 bases between. CDR3 region: CASRVGRGPYNEQFF. CDR3 DNA: TGTGCCAGCCGGGTCGGGAGAGGGCCCTACAATGAGCAGTTCTTC.

The gene calls are TRBV5-4 and TRBJ2-2; the D gene is possibly TRBD1 (6 bases). Germline lookup yields CDR1 SGHNT and CDR2 YYREEE (reference sequence). With 3 bases removed from V and 3 bases from J, the gap between germline ends came to 9 bases. The CDR3 spans 14 residues. CDR3 in amino acids: CASSSGVYTGELFF. The CDR3 DNA follows: TGTGCCAGCAGCTCAGGGGTTTACACCGGGGAGCTGTTTTTT. Filled out from reference TRBV5-4 and TRBJ2-2, the complete variable domain reads ETGVTQSPTHLIKTRGQQVTLRCSSQSGHNTVSWYQQALGQGPQFIFQYYREEENGRGNFPPRFSGLQFPNYSSELNVNALELDDSALYLCASSSGVYTGELFFGEGSRLTVL.

In this sample, this clonotype turned up many times. The chain links TRBV12-3 or TRBV12-4 to TRBJ1-4; TRBD1 agrees at 8 bases. The CDR3 length is 14 residues. Trimming at V came to 6 bases and at J to 7 bases, leaving 7 bases not matched to a gene. CDR3 in amino acids: CASSPDRGVEKLFF. DNA for the CDR3: TGTGCCAGCAGCCCCGACAGGGGCGTTGAAAAACTGTTTTTT.

This clonotype was counted at least ten times. V gene TRBV5-6 combines with J gene TRBJ2-1, with 7 nucleotides matching TRBD1. Germline lookup yields CDR1 SGHDT and CDR2 YYEEEE. The CDR3 has 14 residues. The V and J ends lost 4 bases and 5 bases, in that order; junction bases with no gene match: 6. The CDR3 here is CASSRDSSNNEQFF. The CDR3 nucleotides read TGTGCCAGCAGCCGGGACAGCAGTAACAATGAGCAGTTCTTC.

The chain joins TRBV7-9 to TRBJ2-4, with TRBD1 matching 8 bases. This CDR3 region has 14 residues. The germline V gene encodes CDR1 SEHNR and CDR2 FQNEAQ (reference sequence). The ends lost 4 bases at V and 7 bases at J; junction bases unmatched: 6. For the CDR3, the DNA is TGTGCCAGCAGCTCTCCTCGGACAGGGAACATTCAGTACTTC. This gives the protein CASSSPRTGNIQYF.

In regard to this clonotype: A read error may be the cause here, since a much bigger clone is one base away. The J gene is TRBJ2-1, the V gene TRBV10-3; the match to TRBD1 covers 11 bases. The CDR3 spans 15 residues. Germline lookup yields CDR1 ENHRY and CDR2 SYGVKD. Here the CDR3 DNA reads TGTGCCATCAGTGGTGGGACAGGGGGGTACAATGATCAGTTCTTC. It translates to CAISGGTGGYNDQFF.

This chain uses TRBV27 with TRBJ2-7, with D uncertain. The CDR3 runs to 13 residues. Germline V gene data show CDR1 as MNHEY and CDR2 as SMNVEV (reference sequence). The V end lost 3 bases, the J end lost 0 bases, and 6 bases lay between the germline ends. CDR3 loop: CASSLTLSYEQYF. In nucleotides, the CDR3 is TGTGCCAGCAGTTTGACACTCTCCTACGAGCAGTACTTC.

This clonotype was detected a few times. The V call is TRBV12-3 or TRBV12-4, the J call TRBJ2-5; TRBD1 aligns across 11 bases. The junction had 6 bases not matched to a gene; V was cut back by 2 bases and J by 7 bases. The CDR3 loop spans 15 amino acids. The DNA of the CDR3 is TGTGCCAGCAGTTTATTGGACAGGGGGCGGGGGACCCAGTACTTC. Protein: CASSLLDRGRGTQYF.

The DNA of the CDR3 is TGTGCCAGCTCACCATCCCCGGGAGCCGTAGGTGAGCAGTTCTTC. This encodes CASSPSPGAVGEQFF. This rearrangement joins TRBV18 to TRBJ2-1, with TRBD2 as a possible D gene (6 bases). The V gene lost 2 bases and the J gene lost 9 bases, with 17 bases spanning the gap. The CDR3 is made up of 15 amino acids. In germline, CDR1 is KGHSH, CDR2 LQKENI.

In its sample, this clonotype was seen many times. V usage is TRBV3-1 and J usage is TRBJ2-1; TRBD2 might be the D (6 bases). CDR3 length equals 14 residues. V was pared by 3 bases and J by 5 bases, with 11 bases between. CDR1 is LGHDT, CDR2 YNNKEL, per germline (reference sequence). The CDR3 sequence is CASSHREMDNEQFF. The CDR3 DNA reads TGTGCCAGCAGCCATCGGGAGATGGACAATGAGCAGTTCTTC.

This clonotype came up many times. This chain links TRBV7-6 with TRBJ2-7; D remains ambiguous. The V gene lost 0 bases and the J gene lost 3 bases, with 9 bases spanning the gap. The CDR3 consists of 14 residues. Germline values: CDR1 SGHVS, CDR2 FNYEAQ. This chain's CDR3 is CASSLALIGYEQYF. Here the CDR3 DNA reads TGTGCCAGCAGCTTAGCGCTAATTGGCTACGAGCAGTACTTC.

This sequence joins TRBV12-5 and TRBJ2-2; 9 positions match TRBD1. The CDR3 covers 15 residues. Per germline, CDR1 LGHNT and CDR2 FRNRAP. V gave up 6 bases and J gave up 5 bases; unmatched junction bases: 7. The CDR3 nucleotides are TGTGCTAGTGGGAAACAGGGGGCCGGGACCGGGGAGCTGTTTTTT. It is translated as CASGKQGAGTGELFF.